One TCR beta chain is described in this entry. Its specificity is not known. Chemo-refractory metastatic non-small-cell lung cancer patients underwent focal radiation alongside CTLA-4 blockade with ipilimumab. Clones were sequenced by immunoSEQ multiplex PCR, and TCRdb holds only the in-frame ones, with some missing. The table includes over 95,000 clones, about four fifths detected once. This entry belongs to a study of radiotherapy plus CTLA-4 blockade in lung cancer. Study-level information: Objective response was observed in roughly 20% of patients, and disease control in 30% to 35%. Overall study findings and caveats: Subsequent to radiotherapy plus ipilimumab, tumor-derived TCR clones underwent expansion in blood.

This TCR derives from a human donor with non-small cell lung cancer who had a partial response to radiotherapy plus ipilimumab. Some clones in this sample may be carry-over from other donors' samples. The material was peripheral blood, obtained from a patient treated with radiotherapy plus ipilimumab.

CDR3 nucleotide sequence: TGTGCCAGCTCTAGGGGCAGAGTAGAGACCCAGTACTTC. This encodes CASSRGRVETQYF. The rearrangement uses TRBV7-2 and TRBJ2-5; weak D call: TRBD1 (5 bases). Germline V gene lookup returns CDR1 SGHTA and CDR2 FQGNSA. V was clipped by 8 bases and J by 4 bases, with 14 bases between them. The CDR3 is made up of 13 amino acids.